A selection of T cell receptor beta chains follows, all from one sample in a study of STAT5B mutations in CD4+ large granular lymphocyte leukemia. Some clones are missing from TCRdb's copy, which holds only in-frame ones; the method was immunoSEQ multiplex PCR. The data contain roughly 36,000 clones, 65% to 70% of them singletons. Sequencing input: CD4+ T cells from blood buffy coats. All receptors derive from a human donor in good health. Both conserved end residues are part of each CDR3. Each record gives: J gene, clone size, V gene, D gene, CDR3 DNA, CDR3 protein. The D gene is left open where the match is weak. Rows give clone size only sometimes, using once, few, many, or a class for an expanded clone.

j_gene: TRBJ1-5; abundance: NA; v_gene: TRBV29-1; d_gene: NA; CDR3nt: TGCAGCGTTGCCGATCCTTTATCGGGCAATCAGCCCCAGCATTTT; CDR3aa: CSVADPLSGNQPQHF
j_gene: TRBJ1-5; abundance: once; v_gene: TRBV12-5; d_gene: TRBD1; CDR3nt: TGTGCTAGTGGTTTAGACAGGGGGTTACATCAGCCCCAGCATTTT; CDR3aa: CASGLDRGLHQPQHF
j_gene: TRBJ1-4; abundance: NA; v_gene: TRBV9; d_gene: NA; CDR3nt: TGTGCCAGCAGCGTAGAAGGTGTAGGGCAGGGAAACGAAAAACTGTTTTTT; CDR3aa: CASSVEGVGQGNEKLFF
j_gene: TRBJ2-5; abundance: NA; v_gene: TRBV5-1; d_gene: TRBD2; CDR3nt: TGCGCCAGCAGCCGCGCCGGGCGGGGGGGAATTATTCAAGAGACCCAGTACTTC; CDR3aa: CASSRAGRGGIIQETQYF
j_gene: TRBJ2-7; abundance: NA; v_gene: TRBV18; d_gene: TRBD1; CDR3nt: TGTGCCAGCTCCACAGGGACAGTTTACGAGCAGTACTTC; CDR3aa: CASSTGTVYEQYF
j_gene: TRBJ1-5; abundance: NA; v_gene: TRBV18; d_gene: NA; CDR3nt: TGTGCCAGCTCACCAGCGGGAGGAAATCAGCCCCAGCATTTT; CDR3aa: CASSPAGGNQPQHF
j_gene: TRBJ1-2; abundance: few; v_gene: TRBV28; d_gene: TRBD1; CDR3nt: TGTGCCAGCAGGTCCACAGGGGGCGCGGGTGGCTACACCTTC; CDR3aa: CASRSTGGAGGYTF
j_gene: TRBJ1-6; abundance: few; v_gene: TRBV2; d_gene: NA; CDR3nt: TGTGCCAGCACAGACAGTTATACACCCCTCCACTTT; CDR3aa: CASTDSYTPLHF
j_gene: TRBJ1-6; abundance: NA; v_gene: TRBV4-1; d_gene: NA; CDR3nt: TGCGCCAGCAGCCGTTTCTCCTATAATTCACCCCTCCACTTT; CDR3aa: CASSRFSYNSPLHF
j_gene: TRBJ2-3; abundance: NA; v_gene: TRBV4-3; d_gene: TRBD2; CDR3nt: TGCGCCAGCAGCCTTGTTTCGGGGGGGGGAGATACGCAGTATTTT; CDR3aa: CASSLVSGGGDTQYF
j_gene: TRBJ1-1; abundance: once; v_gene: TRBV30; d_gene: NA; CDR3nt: TGTGCCGGCGACCGGGGGATGGGGGCTGAAGCTTTCTTT; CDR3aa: CAGDRGMGAEAFF
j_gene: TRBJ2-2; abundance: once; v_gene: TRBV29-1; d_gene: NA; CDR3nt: TGCAGCGTTACGGGGGACAACACCGGGGAGCTGTTTTTT; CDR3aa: CSVTGDNTGELFF
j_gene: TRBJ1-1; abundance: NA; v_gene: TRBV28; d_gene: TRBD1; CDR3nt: TGTGCCAGCAGTCCTCTACAGGGGAGGCCGAACACTGAAGCTTTCTTT; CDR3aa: CASSPLQGRPNTEAFF
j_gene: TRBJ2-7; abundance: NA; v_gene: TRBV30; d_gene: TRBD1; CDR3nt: TGTGCCTGGAGGGAGACAGGGCTTATCTCCTACGAGCAGTACTTC; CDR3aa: CAWRETGLISYEQYF
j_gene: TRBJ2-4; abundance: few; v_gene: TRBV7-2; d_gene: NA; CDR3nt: TGTGCCAGCAGCCCAGACGGGGTAGCCAAAAACATTCAGTACTTC; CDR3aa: CASSPDGVAKNIQYF
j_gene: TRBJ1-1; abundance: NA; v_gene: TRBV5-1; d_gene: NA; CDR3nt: TGCGCCAGCAGCCAGCAGGTTGGCGGGACATCATTAGCTTTCTTT; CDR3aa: CASSQQVGGTSLAFF
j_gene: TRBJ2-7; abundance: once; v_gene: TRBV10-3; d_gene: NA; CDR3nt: TGTGCCATCAGTGATAGGGTCAGGACGGGCGACGAGCAGTACTTC; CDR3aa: CAISDRVRTGDEQYF
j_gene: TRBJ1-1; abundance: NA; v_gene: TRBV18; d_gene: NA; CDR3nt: TGTGCCAGCTCACCCCAGGGTAACACTGAAGCTTTCTTT; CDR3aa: CASSPQGNTEAFF
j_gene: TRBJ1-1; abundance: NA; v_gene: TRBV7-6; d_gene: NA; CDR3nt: TGTGCCAGCAGCCCGCTGAACACTGAAGCTTTCTTT; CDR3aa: CASSPLNTEAFF
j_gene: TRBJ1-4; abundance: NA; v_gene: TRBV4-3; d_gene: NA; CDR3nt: TGCGCCAGCAGCCAAGATGGGGCCAGGCCTTCTGAAAAACTGTTTTTT; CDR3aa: CASSQDGARPSEKLFF
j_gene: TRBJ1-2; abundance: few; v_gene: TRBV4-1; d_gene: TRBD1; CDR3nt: TGCGCCAGCAGCCCCTCGGGACAGGGAAACTATGGCTACACCTTC; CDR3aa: CASSPSGQGNYGYTF
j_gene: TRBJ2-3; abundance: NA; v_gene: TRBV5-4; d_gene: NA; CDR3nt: TGTGCCAGCAGCTTCACCAGCGGGAGCACAGATACGCAGTATTTT; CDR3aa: CASSFTSGSTDTQYF
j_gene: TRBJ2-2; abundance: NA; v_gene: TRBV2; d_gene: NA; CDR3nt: TGTGCCAGCAGTGAAGGGGGCAACACCGGGGAGCTGTTTTTT; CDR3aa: CASSEGGNTGELFF
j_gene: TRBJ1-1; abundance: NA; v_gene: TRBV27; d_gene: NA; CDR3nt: TGTGCCAGCAGTTTCACGATGGGCACTGAAGCTTTCTTT; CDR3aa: CASSFTMGTEAFF
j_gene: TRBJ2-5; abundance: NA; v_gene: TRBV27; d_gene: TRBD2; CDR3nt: TGTGCCAGCAGTTTACTGACTAGCGGCCGGGAGACCCAGTACTTC; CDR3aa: CASSLLTSGRETQYF
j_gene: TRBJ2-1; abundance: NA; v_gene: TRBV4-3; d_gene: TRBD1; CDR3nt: TGCGCCAGCAGCCAGCTGTTTTCGGGACAGGGGGCCAATGAGCAGTTCTTC; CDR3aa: CASSQLFSGQGANEQFF
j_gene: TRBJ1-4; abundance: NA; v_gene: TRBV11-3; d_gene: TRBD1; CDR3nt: TGTGCCAGCAGCTCTAGCTCACAGGGGACTGCAACTAATGAAAAACTGTTTTTT; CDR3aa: CASSSSSQGTATNEKLFF
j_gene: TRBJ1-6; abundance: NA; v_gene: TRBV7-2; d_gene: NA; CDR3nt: TGTGCCAGCAGCCCCCTCTGGAGCGAGGCTTCACCCCTCCACTTT; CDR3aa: CASSPLWSEASPLHF
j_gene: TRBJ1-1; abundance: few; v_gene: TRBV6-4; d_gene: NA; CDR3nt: TGTGCCAGCAGCCAGACAGGGAACACTGAAGCTTTCTTT; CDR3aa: CASSQTGNTEAFF
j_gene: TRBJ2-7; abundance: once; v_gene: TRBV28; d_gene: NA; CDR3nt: TGTGCCAGCACCCTGGCTAGTCGTGTGTACGAGCAGTACTTC; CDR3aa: CASTLASRVYEQYF
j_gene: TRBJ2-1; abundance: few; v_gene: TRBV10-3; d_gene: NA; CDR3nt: TGTGCCATCAGGGGGCGAGCGGGCTCCTACAATGAGCAGTTCTTC; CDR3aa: CAIRGRAGSYNEQFF
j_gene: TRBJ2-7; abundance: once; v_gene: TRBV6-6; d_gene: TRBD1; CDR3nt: TGTGCCAGCAGTTACCTAGGACAGGGACCCTACGAGCAGTACTTC; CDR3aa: CASSYLGQGPYEQYF
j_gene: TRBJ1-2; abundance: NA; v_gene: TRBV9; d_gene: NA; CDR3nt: TGTGCCAGCAGCCTACATTGGGGGGATGGCTACACCTTC; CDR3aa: CASSLHWGDGYTF
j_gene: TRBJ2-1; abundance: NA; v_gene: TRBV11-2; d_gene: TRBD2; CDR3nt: TGTGCCAGCAGCCGTCAGCGGGGGGGCAGGAATGAGCAGTTCTTC; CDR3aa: CASSRQRGGRNEQFF
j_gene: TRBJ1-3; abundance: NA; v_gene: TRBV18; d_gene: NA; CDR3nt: TGTGCCAGCTCCCCAGGGACGGCTTACTCTGGAAACACCATATATTTT; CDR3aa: CASSPGTAYSGNTIYF
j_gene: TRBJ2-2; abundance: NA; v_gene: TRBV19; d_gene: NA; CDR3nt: TGTGCCAGTAGTAGGGGGCCGGACACCGGGGAGCTGTTTTTT; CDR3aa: CASSRGPDTGELFF
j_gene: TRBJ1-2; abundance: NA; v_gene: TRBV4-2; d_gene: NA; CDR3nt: TGTGCCAGCAGCCAAGTCGGGTTAGACTATGGCTACACCTTC; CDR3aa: CASSQVGLDYGYTF
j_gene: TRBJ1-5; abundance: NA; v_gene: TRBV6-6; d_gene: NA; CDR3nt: TGTGCCAGCGCCCCTCCTGATCAGCCCCAGCATTTT; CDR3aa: CASAPPDQPQHF
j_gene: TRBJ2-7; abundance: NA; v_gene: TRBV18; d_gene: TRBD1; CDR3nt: TGTGCCAGCTCACCATTCCAAGGACAGGGAGGACAGTACTTC; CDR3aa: CASSPFQGQGGQYF
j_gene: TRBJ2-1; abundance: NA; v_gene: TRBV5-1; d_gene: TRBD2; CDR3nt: TGCGCCAGCAGCCCAATAGCGGGGGGGCCCCATGAGCAGTTCTTC; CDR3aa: CASSPIAGGPHEQFF
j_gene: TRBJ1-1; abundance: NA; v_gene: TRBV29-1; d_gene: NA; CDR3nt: TGCAGCGTTTGGACACCCTCGAGGACTGAAGCTTTCTTT; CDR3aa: CSVWTPSRTEAFF
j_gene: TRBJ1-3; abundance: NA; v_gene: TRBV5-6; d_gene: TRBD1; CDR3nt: TGTGCCAGCAGCCCGGGGGACAGATCCTCTGGAAACACCATATATTTT; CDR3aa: CASSPGDRSSGNTIYF
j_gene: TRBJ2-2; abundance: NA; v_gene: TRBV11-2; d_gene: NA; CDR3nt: TGTGCCAGCAGCTCCTTCCCCAGGGGCCACGGGGAGCTGTTTTTT; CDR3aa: CASSSFPRGHGELFF
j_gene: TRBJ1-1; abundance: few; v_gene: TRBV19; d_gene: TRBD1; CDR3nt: TGTGCCAGTAGTGTCCGGGACAGTCTGAACACTGAAGCTTTCTTT; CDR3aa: CASSVRDSLNTEAFF
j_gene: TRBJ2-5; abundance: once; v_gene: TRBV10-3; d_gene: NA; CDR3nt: TGTGCCATCAGTGAGCGGGGAGAGACCCAGTACTTC; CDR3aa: CAISERGETQYF
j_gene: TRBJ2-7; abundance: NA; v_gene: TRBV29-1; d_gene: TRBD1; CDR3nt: TGCAGCGTCAATGGACAGGGGGTCAACGAGCAGTACTTC; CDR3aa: CSVNGQGVNEQYF
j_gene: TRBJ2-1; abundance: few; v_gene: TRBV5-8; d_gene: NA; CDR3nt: TGTGCCAGCAGACCCCGAGGGACGATTAACAATGAGCAGTTCTTC; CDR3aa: CASRPRGTINNEQFF
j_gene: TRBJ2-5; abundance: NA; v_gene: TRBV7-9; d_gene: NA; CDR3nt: TGTGCCAGCACTCCAGGGCCCCTCGGGACCCAGTACTTC; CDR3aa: CASTPGPLGTQYF
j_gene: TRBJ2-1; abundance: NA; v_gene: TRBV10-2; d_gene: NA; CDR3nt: TGCGCCAGCACAGCGTACAATGAGCAGTTCTTC; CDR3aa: CASTAYNEQFF
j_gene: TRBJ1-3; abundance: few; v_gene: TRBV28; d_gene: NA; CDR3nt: TGTGCCAGCAGCATTCGGGCCGCTGGAAACACCATATATTTT; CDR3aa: CASSIRAAGNTIYF
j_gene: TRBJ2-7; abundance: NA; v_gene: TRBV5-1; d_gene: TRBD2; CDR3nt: TGCGCCAGCAGCTTGGGACTAGCGGGCTCCTACGAGCAGTACTTC; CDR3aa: CASSLGLAGSYEQYF
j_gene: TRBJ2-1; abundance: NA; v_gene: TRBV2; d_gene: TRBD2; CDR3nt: TGTGCCAGCAGTGCGGAGCTTTTGACTAGCGGGGGGTACAATGAGCAGTTCTTC; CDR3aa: CASSAELLTSGGYNEQFF
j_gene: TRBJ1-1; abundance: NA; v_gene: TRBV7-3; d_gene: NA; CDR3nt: TGTGCCAGCAGCTTAATGGGGGCGCGGGACACTGAAGCTTTCTTT; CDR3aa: CASSLMGARDTEAFF